This T cell receptor (beta chain) was observed in a study of blood T cell repertoires in COVID-19. In the source study's methods: Amplification of reference gene primers was used by the study to estimate nucleated cell counts. Produced via immunoSEQ multiplex PCR; TCRdb's table is partial and in-frame only. V, J and clone size were drawn from that table, and D and trimming were deduced from the DNA. In the table there are 210,000 or so clones, around 84% of which are singletons. This TCR came from a young man with acute COVID-19. The sequenced sample was PBMCs or T cells enriched from blood (not recorded which).

The CDR3 spells CASSQGDRDQPQHF. Written as DNA, the CDR3 is TGCGCCAGCAGCCAAGGAGACAGGGATCAGCCCCAGCATTTT. The chain is built from TRBV4-1 and TRBJ1-5, with TRBD1 matching 7 bases. The CDR3 is made up of 14 amino acids. J was trimmed by 5 bases and V by 1 base; bases with no gene match: 2. The germline V gene has CDR1 MGHRA and CDR2 YSYEKL.